This T cell receptor beta chain was captured in a study of Graves' ophthalmopathy and Graves' hyperthyroidism. Moderate-to-severe activity, CAS ≥3, NOSPECS ≥4 and a duration under 3 months were seen in donors with ophthalmopathy. The V end was cut by 0 bases, the J end by 4 bases, with 12 bases between. CDR1 is MNHEY, CDR2 SVGAGI, per germline. The CDR3 is made up of 15 amino acids. Amplification of TCR beta CDR3 regions used RNA transcripts. The first-round RT-PCR employed HTBI primers together with the Qiagen OneStep RT-PCR kit. A multiplex PCR was then performed as the second round. One entry per CDR3 protein, called by TCRdb with MiXCR from the multiplex PCR reads. The table lists almost 750,000 distinct CDR3 sequences, approximately 40% of them singletons, with roughly 45% in the top ten.

Sample: peripheral blood. The chain has TRBV6-5 and TRBJ2-5; D uncertain. The sequence was obtained from an adult man with Graves' ophthalmopathy. CDR3 in amino acids: CASSYSVFGGETQYF. CDR3 in DNA: TGTGCCAGCAGTTACTCGGTATTTGGTGGAGAGACCCAGTACTTC.